The 18 T cell receptor beta chains below all came from one sample that was sequenced in a study of blood T cells in healthy people across ages. For the second PCR, which ran for about 6 to 11 cycles, a sample-barcoded 5' primer and a J-beta primer mix were used. TCRdb re-called the 5' RACE reads with MiXCR, one entry per CDR3 protein. The sample records some 1,500,000 distinct CDR3 sequences, around 40% being singletons. Specimen: blood. All receptors come from a young woman in good health.

The sample holds a few counts of this clonotype. The chain uses TRBV25-1 and TRBJ2-5; weak D call: TRBD2 (6 bases). The V and J ends lost 4 bases and 2 bases respectively, with 11 bases between them. The CDR3 covers 14 residues. Germline V gene sequence: CDR1 MGHDK, CDR2 SYGVNS. The CDR3 region is CASSAASAQETQYF. Here the CDR3 DNA reads TGTGCCAGCAGTGCGGCTAGCGCTCAAGAGACCCAGTACTTC.

There are a few counts of this clonotype. This rearrangement joins TRBV28 to TRBJ2-7; the match to TRBD1 covers 7 bases. The CDR3 runs to 13 residues. Losses at the gene ends were 3 bases for V and 5 bases for J; bases not matched to a gene: 4. The germline V gene encodes CDR1 MDHEN and CDR2 SYDVKM. This CDR3 is CASSFMDRHEQYF. The CDR3 DNA reads TGTGCCAGCAGTTTTATGGACAGGCACGAGCAGTACTTC.

The CDR3 loop reads CASSLSYRRPQYF. CDR3 bases: TGTGCCAGCAGCTTGAGTTATCGGCGTCCGCAGTATTTT. The chain uses TRBV7-9 and TRBJ2-3; D not certain. This CDR3 contains 13 residues. V was pared by 3 bases and J by 10 bases, with 14 bases between. Germline values: CDR1 SEHNR, CDR2 FQNEAQ (reference sequence).

The chain is built from TRBV12-3 or TRBV12-4 and TRBJ2-4; 8 nucleotides line up with TRBD2. The J call may be wrong; the DNA end is better matched by TRBJ2-7. The CDR3 consists of 14 residues. The CDR3 DNA follows: TGTGCCAGCACCGGTCGGGGGGGAAGGGACGAGCAGTACTTC. This codes for CASTGRGGRDEQYF.

This clonotype appeared a few times. The rearrangement joins TRBV20-1 to TRBJ1-2, with a weak D call TRBD1 (6 bases). Germline V gene data show CDR1 as DFQATT and CDR2 as SNEGSKA (reference sequence). V was shortened by 7 bases and J by 2 bases, with 20 bases between the two germline ends. This CDR3 has 15 amino acids. This CDR3 is CSGRWGRRVNYGYTF. DNA of the CDR3: TGCAGTGGCAGGTGGGGGCGCCGGGTAAACTATGGCTACACCTTC.

This clonotype has just a few counts. The rearrangement links TRBV6-2 or TRBV6-3 to TRBJ1-4, with no clear D. The V gene lost 6 bases and the J gene lost 7 bases, with 15 bases spanning the gap. This CDR3 is built from 14 residues. The germline CDR1 and CDR2 sequences are MNHEY and SVGEGT. CDR3 loop: CASSPPGASEKLFF. For the CDR3, the DNA is TGTGCCAGCAGCCCTCCAGGAGCAAGTGAAAAACTGTTTTTT.

Only a few counts were recorded for this clonotype. CDR3: CATRGAGETQYF. In nucleotides, the CDR3 is TGTGCCACCAGAGGGGCTGGCGAGACCCAGTACTTC. V gene TRBV24-1 combines with J gene TRBJ2-5, with a possible D match to TRBD1 (5 bases). With 7 bases removed from V and 5 bases from J, the gap between germline ends came to 10 bases. CDR3 length equals 12 residues. Looked up from germline, CDR1 is KGHDR and CDR2 is SFDVKD.

The rearrangement uses TRBV6-5 and TRBJ2-1; D may correspond to TRBD1 or TRBD2 (5 bases each). There are 16 residues in the CDR3. Germline values: CDR1 MNHEY, CDR2 SVGAGI. V was pared by 2 bases and J by 9 bases, with 20 bases between. The CDR3 DNA reads TGTGCCAGCAGTTACACCGGGTCGGGACGCGGGTCTGAGCAGTTCTTC. Amino acid sequence: CASSYTGSGRGSEQFF.

The chain carries TRBV5-1 and TRBJ2-7, with no clear D. The assigned J gene may be wrong: the sequence end matches TRBJ2-5 better. The CDR3 totals 11 residues. Germline lookup yields CDR1 SGHRS and CDR2 YFSETQ. The CDR3 is CASSMDETQYF. The CDR3 DNA reads as TGCGCCAGCAGCATGGACGAGACCCAGTACTTC.

As for this clonotype: This may stem from a read error, because a much larger clone lies one nucleotide away. The chain couples TRBV6-2 or TRBV6-3 to TRBJ2-3, with 10 positions matching TRBD1. CDR3 length equals 15 residues. J gave up 2 bases and V 2 bases, and 1 base lay outside the gene matches. Germline V CDR1 and CDR2: MNHEY, SVGEGT. The CDR3 reads CASSYGTGDTDTQYF. The DNA for the CDR3 is TGTGCCAGCAGTTACGGGACAGGGGACACAGATACGCAGTATTTT.

In its sample, this clonotype was seen a few times. The chain carries TRBV18 and TRBJ2-1; 8 bases fit TRBD2. Trimming took 3 bases from V and 4 from J; bases not matched to a gene: 8. Germline V gene lookup returns CDR1 KGHSH and CDR2 LQKENI. CDR3 length: 16 residues. The CDR3 DNA follows: TGTGCCAGCTCACCCCGTAGCGGGAAAGGGTACAATGAGCAGTTCTTC. This codes for CASSPRSGKGYNEQFF.

The chain joins TRBV27 to TRBJ1-4; TRBD1 agrees at 8 bases. The CDR3 totals 16 residues. Germline V gene data show CDR1 as MNHEY and CDR2 as SMNVEV (reference sequence). V was clipped by 7 bases and J by 6 bases; unmatched bases: 13. The CDR3, as DNA: TGTGCCAGCAAGTATAGGGCAGGGGGCGCGGATGAAAAACTGTTTTTT. Translation: CASKYRAGGADEKLFF. Looking up the rest from reference TRBV27 and TRBJ1-4 gives the full variable domain: EAQVTQNPRYLITVTGKKLTVTCSQNMNHEYMSWYRQDPGLGLRQIYYSMNVEVTDKGDVPEGYKVSRKEKRNFPLILESPSPNQTSLYFCASKYRAGGADEKLFFGSGTQLSVL.

This chain joins TRBV7-9 and TRBJ2-7, with 7 positions matching TRBD1. The CDR3 is 16 amino acids. Trimming took 1 base from V and 2 from J; bases not matched to a gene: 8. CDR1 is SEHNR, CDR2 FQNEAQ, per germline (reference sequence). CDR3 sequence (DNA): TGTGCCAGCAGCTTAGGGTTCGGACAGGCCGCCTACGAGCAGTACTTC. Protein sequence: CASSLGFGQAAYEQYF.

The rearrangement joins TRBV6-5 to TRBJ2-5, with D maybe TRBD1 (6 bases). The end of the DNA is better explained by TRBJ2-7, so the J call may be wrong. CDR1 is MNHEY, CDR2 SVGAGI, per germline. The CDR3 has 13 amino acids. CDR3: CASSSRGWHEQYF. The CDR3 nucleotides are TGTGCCAGCAGCTCCAGGGGATGGCACGAGCAGTACTTC.

This clonotype was recorded a few times. This rearrangement joins TRBV11-2 to TRBJ2-7; D might be TRBD1 or TRBD2, each matching 7 bases. V was clipped by 5 bases and J by 5 bases, with 19 bases between them. Germline V CDR1 and CDR2: SGHAT, FQNNGV. The CDR3 has 15 residues. CDR3 in DNA: TGTGCCAGCAGCGCCAGGGGGAGGGGGCTCGACGAGCAGTACTTC. Protein: CASSARGRGLDEQYF.

This sequence joins TRBV10-3 and TRBJ2-5; 13 bases are shared with TRBD2. CDR1 and CDR2 (germline): ENHRY, SYGVKD. V shed 6 bases, J shed 11 bases, and the junction held 12 bases outside the gene matches. This CDR3 has 15 amino acids. CDR3 in amino acids: CAISLGLAGRREQYF. CDR3 in DNA: TGTGCCATCAGCTTGGGACTAGCGGGGCGTCGTGAGCAGTACTTC.

The gene calls are TRBV28 and TRBJ2-5; D gene uncertain. The length of the CDR3 is 11 residues. V lost 8 bases and J lost 2, with 6 bases in between. Germline-derived CDR1 and CDR2 are MDHEN and SYDVKM. CDR3 protein: CASELQETQYF. The DNA for the CDR3 is TGTGCCAGCGAATTACAAGAGACCCAGTACTTC. The full variable domain, completed using reference TRBV28 and TRBJ2-5, is DVKVTQSSRYLVKRTGEKVFLECVQDMDHENMFWYRQDPGLGLRLIYFSYDVKMKEKGDIPEGYSVSREKKERFSLILESASTNQTSMYLCASELQETQYFGPGTRLLVL.

This clonotype came up a few times. The chain has TRBV12-3 or TRBV12-4 and TRBJ2-2; the match to TRBD1 covers 7 bases. V shed 6 bases, J shed 5 bases, and the junction held 6 bases outside the gene matches. The CDR3 length is 14 residues. The CDR3 here is CASRGQITTGELFF. CDR3 coding DNA: TGTGCCAGCAGGGGACAGATTACAACCGGGGAGCTGTTTTTT.